One T cell receptor (beta chain) is described in this entry. Its matching antigen is unknown. This entry comes from a study of shared clonotypes between healthy human individuals. Regarding the study as a whole: An effect of sequencing depth on clonotype sharing among donors was expected. Among non-shared clonotypes, generation probabilities were lower than among those shared by all four donors.

TCRdb's table, derived via immunoSEQ multiplex PCR, lists solely in-frame clones and lacks some. Here the sample spans about 2 million clones, 90% to 95% being singletons. Germline V gives CDR1 SGHNT, CDR2 YENEEA. This CDR3 has 17 amino acids. V dropped 1 base and J dropped 1 base, with 16 bases sitting between them. This clonotype was obtained from a man in his late teens or twenties in good health. Input material: naive CD4+ T cells sorted from blood. This sample's subset: CD45RA+ positively selected. The rearrangement joins TRBV11-3 to TRBJ2-5; D perhaps matches TRBD2 (7 bases). CDR3 loop: CASSLVAGGGLQETQYF. The CDR3 coding sequence is TGTGCCAGCAGCTTAGTGGCTGGCGGGGGCCTCCAAGAGACCCAGTACTTC. Full variable domain (remainder filled in from reference TRBV11-3 and TRBJ2-5): EAGVVQSPRYKIIEKKQPVAFWCNPISGHNTLYWYLQNLGQGPELLIRYENEEAVDDSQLPKDRFSAERLKGVDSTLKIQPAELGDSAVYLCASSLVAGGGLQETQYFGPGTRLLVL.